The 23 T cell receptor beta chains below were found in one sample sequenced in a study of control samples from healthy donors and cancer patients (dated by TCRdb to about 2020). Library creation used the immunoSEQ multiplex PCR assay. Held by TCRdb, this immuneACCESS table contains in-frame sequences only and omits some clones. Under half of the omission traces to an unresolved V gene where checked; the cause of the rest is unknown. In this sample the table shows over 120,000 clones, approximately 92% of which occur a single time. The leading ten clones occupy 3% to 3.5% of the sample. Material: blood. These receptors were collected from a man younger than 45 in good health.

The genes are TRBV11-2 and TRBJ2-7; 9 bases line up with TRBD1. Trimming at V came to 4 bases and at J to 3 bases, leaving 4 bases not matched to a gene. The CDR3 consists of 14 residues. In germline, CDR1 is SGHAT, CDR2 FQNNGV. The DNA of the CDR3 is TGTGCCAGCAGCTCGATGACAGGGGGCTACGAGCAGTACTTC. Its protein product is CASSSMTGGYEQYF.

The CDR3 region is CASSKEEYDRRIYEQYF. The CDR3, as DNA: TGTGCCAGCAGCAAAGAGGAATACGACCGAAGGATCTACGAGCAGTACTTC. The V gene is TRBV21-1, the J gene TRBJ2-7. TRBV21-1 is a recognized pseudogene. This CDR3 is built from 17 residues.

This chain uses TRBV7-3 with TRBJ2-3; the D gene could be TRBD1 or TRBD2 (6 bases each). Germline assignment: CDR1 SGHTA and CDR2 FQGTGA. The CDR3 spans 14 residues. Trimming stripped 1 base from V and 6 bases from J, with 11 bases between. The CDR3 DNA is TGTGCCAGCAGCTTAATGGGGGGCCAGGATACGCAGTATTTT. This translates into CASSLMGGQDTQYF.

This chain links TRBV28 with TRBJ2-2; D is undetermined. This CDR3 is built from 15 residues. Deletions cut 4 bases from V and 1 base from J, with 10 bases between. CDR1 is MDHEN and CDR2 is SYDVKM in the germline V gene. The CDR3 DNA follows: TGTGCCAGCAGTTATAGATTTGGGAACACCGGGGAGCTGTTTTTT. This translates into CASSYRFGNTGELFF.

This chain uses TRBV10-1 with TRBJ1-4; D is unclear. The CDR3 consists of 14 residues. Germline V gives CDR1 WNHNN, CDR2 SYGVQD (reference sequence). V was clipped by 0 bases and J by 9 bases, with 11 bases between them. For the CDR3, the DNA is TGCGCCAGCAGTGAGTCTGCGGAAGGTAAAAAACTGTTTTTT. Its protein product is CASSESAEGKKLFF.

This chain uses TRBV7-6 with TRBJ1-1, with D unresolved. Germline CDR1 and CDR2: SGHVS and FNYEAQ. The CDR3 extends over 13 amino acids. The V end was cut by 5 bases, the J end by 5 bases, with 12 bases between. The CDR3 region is CASSLERGTEAFF. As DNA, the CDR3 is TGTGCCAGCAGCCTCGAACGAGGAACTGAAGCTTTCTTT. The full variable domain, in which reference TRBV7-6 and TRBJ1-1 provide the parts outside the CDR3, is GAGVSQSPRYKVTKRGQDVALRCDPISGHVSLYWYRQALGQGPEFLTYFNYEAQQDKSGLPNDRFSAERPEGSISTLTIQRTEQRDSAMYRCASSLERGTEAFFGQGTRLTVV.

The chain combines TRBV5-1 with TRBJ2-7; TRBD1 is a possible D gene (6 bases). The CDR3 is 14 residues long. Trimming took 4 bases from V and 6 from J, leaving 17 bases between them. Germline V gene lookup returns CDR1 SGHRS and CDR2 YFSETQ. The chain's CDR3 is CASSPTGPSREQYF. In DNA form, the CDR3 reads TGCGCCAGCAGCCCGACAGGACCCTCGCGCGAGCAGTACTTC.

CDR3 sequence: CASSLAPPTGAPPYEQYF. The CDR3 DNA reads as TGCGCCAGCAGCTTGGCCCCCCCGACAGGGGCCCCTCCCTACGAGCAGTACTTC. The V call is TRBV5-1, the J call TRBJ2-7; 8 bases line up with TRBD1. CDR1 is SGHRS and CDR2 is YFSETQ in the germline V gene. There are 18 residues in the CDR3. V gave up 0 bases and J gave up 2 bases; unmatched junction bases: 13.

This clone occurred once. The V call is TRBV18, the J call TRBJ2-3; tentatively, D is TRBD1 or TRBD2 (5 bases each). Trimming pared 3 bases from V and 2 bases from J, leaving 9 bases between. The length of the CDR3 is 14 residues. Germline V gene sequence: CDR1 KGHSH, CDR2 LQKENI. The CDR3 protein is CASSPGGYTDTQYF. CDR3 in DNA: TGTGCCAGCTCACCTGGGGGTTACACAGATACGCAGTATTTT.

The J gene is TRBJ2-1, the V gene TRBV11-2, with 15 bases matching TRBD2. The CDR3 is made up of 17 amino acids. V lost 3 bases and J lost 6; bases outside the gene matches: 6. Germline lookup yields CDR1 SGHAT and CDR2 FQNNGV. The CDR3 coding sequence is TGTGCCAGCAGCTTCTTGGGACTAGCGGGGGGCGGCAATGAGCAGTTCTTC. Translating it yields CASSFLGLAGGGNEQFF.

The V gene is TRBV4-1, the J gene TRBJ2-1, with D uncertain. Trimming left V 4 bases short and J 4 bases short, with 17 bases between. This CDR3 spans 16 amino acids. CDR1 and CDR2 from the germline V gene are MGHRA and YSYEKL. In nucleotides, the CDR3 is TGCGCCAGCAGCCGAGCAATGTTCGTACGGTACAATGAGCAGTTCTTC. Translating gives CASSRAMFVRYNEQFF.

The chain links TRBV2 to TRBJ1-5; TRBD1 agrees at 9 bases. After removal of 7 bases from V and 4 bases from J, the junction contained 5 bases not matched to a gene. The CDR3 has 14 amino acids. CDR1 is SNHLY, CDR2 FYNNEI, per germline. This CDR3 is CASKEQGANQPQHF. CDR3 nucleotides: TGTGCCAGCAAAGAACAGGGGGCAAATCAGCCCCAGCATTTT.

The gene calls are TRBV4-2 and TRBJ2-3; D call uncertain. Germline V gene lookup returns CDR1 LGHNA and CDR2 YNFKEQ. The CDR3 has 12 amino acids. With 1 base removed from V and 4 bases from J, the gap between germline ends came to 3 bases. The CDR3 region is CASSQVADTQYF. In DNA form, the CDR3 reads TGTGCCAGCAGCCAAGTCGCAGATACGCAGTATTTT.

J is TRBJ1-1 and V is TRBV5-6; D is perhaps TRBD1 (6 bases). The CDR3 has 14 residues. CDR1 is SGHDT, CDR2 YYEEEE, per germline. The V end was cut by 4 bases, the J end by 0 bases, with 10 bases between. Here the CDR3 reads CASSRQAMNTEAFF. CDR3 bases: TGTGCCAGCAGCAGACAGGCTATGAACACTGAAGCTTTCTTT.

CDR3 sequence: CASRRAGQSYEQYF. The CDR3 DNA sequence: TGTGCCAGCAGGCGAGCAGGACAGTCCTACGAGCAGTACTTC. V gene TRBV27 combines with J gene TRBJ2-7, with D possibly matching TRBD1 (6 bases). The CDR3 extends over 14 amino acids. Trimming took 6 bases from V and 1 from J, leaving 13 bases between them. Germline-derived CDR1 and CDR2 are MNHEY and SMNVEV (reference sequence).

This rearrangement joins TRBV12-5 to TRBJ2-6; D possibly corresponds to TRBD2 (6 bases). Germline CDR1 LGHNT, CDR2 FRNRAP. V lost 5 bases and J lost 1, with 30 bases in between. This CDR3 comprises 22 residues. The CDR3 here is CASGNVAGRILGGSSGANVLTF. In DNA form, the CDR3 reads TGTGCTAGTGGTAACGTCGCGGGGCGCATCCTGGGGGGATCGTCTGGGGCCAACGTCCTGACTTTC. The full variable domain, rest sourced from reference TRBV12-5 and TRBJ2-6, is DARVTQTPRHKVTEMGQEVTMRCQPILGHNTVFWYRQTMMQGLELLAYFRNRAPLDDSGMPKDRFSAEMPDATLATLKIQPSEPRDSAVYFCASGNVAGRILGGSSGANVLTFGAGSRLTVL.

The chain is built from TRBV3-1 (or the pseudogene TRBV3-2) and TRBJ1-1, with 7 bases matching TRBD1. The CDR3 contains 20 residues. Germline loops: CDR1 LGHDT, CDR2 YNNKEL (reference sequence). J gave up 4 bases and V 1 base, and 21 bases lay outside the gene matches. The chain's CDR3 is CASSQGRIGTDFRHGTEAFF. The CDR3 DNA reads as TGTGCCAGCAGCCAAGGCCGGATCGGGACAGACTTTAGGCACGGCACTGAAGCTTTCTTT.

Here the CDR3 reads CASSLETGVQPQHF. CDR3 sequence (DNA): TGCGCCAGCAGCTTGGAAACAGGGGTTCAGCCCCAGCATTTT. The rearrangement joins TRBV5-1 to TRBJ1-5, with 7 bases that match TRBD1. With V trimmed by 0 bases and J by 6 bases, 3 bases remained unmatched. Germline V CDR1 and CDR2: SGHRS, YFSETQ. The CDR3 has 14 residues.

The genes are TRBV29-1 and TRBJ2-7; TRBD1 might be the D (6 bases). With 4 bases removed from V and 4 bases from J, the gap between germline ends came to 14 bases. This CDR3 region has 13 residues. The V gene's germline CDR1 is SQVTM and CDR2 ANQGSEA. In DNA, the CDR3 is TGCAGCGTTGTGGGGTGGGGGCTTTACGAGCAGTACTTC. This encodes CSVVGWGLYEQYF.

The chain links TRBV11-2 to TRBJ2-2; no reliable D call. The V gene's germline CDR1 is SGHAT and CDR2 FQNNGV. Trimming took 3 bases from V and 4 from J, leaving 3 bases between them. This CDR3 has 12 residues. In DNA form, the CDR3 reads TGTGCCAGCAGCTTTTCCACCGGGGAGCTGTTTTTT. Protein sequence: CASSFSTGELFF. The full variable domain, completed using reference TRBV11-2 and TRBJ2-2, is EAGVAQSPRYKIIEKRQSVAFWCNPISGHATLYWYQQILGQGPKLLIQFQNNGVVDDSQLPKDRFSAERLKGVDSTLKIQPAKLEDSAVYLCASSFSTGELFFGEGSRLTVL.

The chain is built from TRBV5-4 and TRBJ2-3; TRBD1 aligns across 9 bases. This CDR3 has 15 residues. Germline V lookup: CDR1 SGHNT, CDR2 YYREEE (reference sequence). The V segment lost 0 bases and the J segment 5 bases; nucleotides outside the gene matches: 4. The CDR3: CASSLDRGRGDTQYF. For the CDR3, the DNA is TGTGCCAGCAGCTTGGACAGGGGGCGAGGAGATACGCAGTATTTT.

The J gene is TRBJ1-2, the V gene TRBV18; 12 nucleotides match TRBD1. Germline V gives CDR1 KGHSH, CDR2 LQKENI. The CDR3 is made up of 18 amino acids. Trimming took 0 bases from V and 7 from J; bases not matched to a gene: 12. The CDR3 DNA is TGTGCCAGCTCACCACCGGCGGGACAGGGGGCTAAAATATCTGGCTACACCTTC. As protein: CASSPPAGQGAKISGYTF.

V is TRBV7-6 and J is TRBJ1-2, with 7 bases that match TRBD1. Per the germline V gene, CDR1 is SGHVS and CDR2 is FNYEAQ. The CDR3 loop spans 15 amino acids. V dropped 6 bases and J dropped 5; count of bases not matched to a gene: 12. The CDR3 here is CASSPLLGTAYGYTF. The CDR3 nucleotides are TGTGCCAGCAGTCCACTACTCGGGACAGCTTATGGCTACACCTTC. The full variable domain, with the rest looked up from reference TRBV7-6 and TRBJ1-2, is GAGVSQSPRYKVTKRGQDVALRCDPISGHVSLYWYRQALGQGPEFLTYFNYEAQQDKSGLPNDRFSAERPEGSISTLTIQRTEQRDSAMYRCASSPLLGTAYGYTFGSGTRLTVV.